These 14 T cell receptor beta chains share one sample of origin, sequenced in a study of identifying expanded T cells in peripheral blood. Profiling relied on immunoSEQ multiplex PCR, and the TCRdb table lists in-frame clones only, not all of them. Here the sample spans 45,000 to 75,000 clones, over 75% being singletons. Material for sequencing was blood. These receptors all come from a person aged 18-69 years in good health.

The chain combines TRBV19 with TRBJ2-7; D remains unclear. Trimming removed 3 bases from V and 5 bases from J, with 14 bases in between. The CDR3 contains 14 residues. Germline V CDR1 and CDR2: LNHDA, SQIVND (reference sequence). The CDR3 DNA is TGTGCCAGTAGTATCCGGCTAGGTCCCCACGAGCAGTACTTC. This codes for CASSIRLGPHEQYF. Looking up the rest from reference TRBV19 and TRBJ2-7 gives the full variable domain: DGGITQSPKYLFRKEGQNVTLSCEQNLNHDAMYWYRQDPGQGLRLIYYSQIVNDFQKGDIAEGYSVSREKKESFPLTVTSAQKNPTAFYLCASSIRLGPHEQYFGPGTRLTVT.

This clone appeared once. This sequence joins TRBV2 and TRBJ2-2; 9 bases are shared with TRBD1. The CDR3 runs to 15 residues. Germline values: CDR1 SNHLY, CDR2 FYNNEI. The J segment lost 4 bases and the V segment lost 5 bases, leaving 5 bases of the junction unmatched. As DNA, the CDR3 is TGTGCCAGCAGTTCGACAGGGGGGCCCACCGGGGAGCTGTTTTTT. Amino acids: CASSSTGGPTGELFF.

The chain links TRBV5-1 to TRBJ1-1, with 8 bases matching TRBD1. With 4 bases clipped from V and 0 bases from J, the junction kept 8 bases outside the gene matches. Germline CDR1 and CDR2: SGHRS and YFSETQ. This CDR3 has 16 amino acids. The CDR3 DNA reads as TGCGCCAGCAGCCGTGATGGGGGACAGGTGAACACTGAAGCTTTCTTT. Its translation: CASSRDGGQVNTEAFF.

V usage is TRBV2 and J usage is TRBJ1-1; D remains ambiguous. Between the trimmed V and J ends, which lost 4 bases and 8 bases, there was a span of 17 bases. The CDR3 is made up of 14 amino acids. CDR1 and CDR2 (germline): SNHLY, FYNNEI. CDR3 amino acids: CASSVTGIEPEAFF. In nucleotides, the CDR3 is TGTGCCAGCAGTGTAACCGGGATCGAGCCCGAAGCTTTCTTT.

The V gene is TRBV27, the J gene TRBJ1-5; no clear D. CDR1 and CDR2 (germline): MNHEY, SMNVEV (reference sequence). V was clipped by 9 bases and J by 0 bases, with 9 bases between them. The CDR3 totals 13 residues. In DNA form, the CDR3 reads TGTGCCAGTGGAGGGCCTAGCAATCAGCCCCAGCATTTT. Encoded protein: CASGGPSNQPQHF.

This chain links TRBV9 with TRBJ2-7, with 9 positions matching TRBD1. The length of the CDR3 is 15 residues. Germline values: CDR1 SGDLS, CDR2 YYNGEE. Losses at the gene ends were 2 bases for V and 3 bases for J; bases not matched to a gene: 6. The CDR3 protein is CASSVEQGAYYEQYV. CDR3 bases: TGTGCCAGCAGCGTCGAACAGGGGGCCTACTACGAGCAGTACGTC.

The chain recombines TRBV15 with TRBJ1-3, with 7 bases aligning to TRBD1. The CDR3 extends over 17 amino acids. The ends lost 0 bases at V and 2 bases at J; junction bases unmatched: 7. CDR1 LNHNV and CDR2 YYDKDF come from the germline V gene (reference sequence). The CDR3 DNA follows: TGTGCCACCAGCAGAGATTTCAAAGGGGGCACTGGAAACACCATATATTTT. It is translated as CATSRDFKGGTGNTIYF.

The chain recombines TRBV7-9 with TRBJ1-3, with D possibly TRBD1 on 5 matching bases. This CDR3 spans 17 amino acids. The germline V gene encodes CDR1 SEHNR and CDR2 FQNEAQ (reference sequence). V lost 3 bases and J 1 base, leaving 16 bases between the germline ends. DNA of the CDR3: TGTGCCAGCAGCTTGGGGGTGAATCGCCCTTCTGGAAACACCATATATTTT. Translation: CASSLGVNRPSGNTIYF. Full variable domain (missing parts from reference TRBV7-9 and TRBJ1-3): DTGVSQNPRHKITKRGQNVTFRCDPISEHNRLYWYRQTLGQGPEFLTYFQNEAQLEKSRLLSDRFSAERPKGSFSTLEIQRTEQGDSAMYLCASSLGVNRPSGNTIYFGEGSWLTVV.

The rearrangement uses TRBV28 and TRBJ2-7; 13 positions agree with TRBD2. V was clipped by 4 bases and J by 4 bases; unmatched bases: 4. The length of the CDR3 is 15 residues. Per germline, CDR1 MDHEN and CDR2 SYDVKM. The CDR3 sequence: CASSSTSGGVYEQYF. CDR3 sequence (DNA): TGTGCCAGCAGTTCAACTAGCGGGGGGGTTTACGAGCAGTACTTC.

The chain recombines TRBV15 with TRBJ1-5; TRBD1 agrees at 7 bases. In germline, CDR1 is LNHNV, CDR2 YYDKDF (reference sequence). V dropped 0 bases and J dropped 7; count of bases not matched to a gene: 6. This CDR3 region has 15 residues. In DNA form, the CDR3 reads TGTGCCACCAGCAGAGATCCAGGGGGAAGGCAGCCCCAGCATTTT. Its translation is CATSRDPGGRQPQHF.

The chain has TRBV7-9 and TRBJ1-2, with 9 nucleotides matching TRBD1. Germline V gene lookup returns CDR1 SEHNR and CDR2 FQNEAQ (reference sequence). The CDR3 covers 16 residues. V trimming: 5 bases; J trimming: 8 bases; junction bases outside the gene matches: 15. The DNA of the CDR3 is TGTGCCAGCAGCAAAACCGGGACAGGGAGTGTTGGAGGCTACACCTTC. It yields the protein CASSKTGTGSVGGYTF.

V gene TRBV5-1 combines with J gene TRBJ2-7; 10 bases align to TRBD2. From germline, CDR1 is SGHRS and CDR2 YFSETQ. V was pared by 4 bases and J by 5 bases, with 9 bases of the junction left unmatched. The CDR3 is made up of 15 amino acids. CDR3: CASSPITSGKDEQYF. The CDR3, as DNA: TGCGCCAGCAGCCCTATTACTAGCGGGAAGGACGAGCAGTACTTC.

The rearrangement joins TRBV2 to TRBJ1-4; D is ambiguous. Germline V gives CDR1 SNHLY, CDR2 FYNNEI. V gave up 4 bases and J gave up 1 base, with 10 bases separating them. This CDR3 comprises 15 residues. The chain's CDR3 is CASSARAGTNEKLFF. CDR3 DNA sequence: TGTGCCAGCAGTGCCAGAGCAGGAACTAATGAAAAACTGTTTTTT.

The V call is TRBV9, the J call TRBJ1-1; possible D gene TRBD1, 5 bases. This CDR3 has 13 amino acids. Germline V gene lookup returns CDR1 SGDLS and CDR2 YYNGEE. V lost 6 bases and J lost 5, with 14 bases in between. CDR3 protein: CASTEGLGTEAFF. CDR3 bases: TGTGCCAGCACGGAGGGGCTAGGAACTGAAGCTTTCTTT.